Listed below are T cell receptor beta chains from one sample, sequenced in a study of CD8+ T cells in alopecia areata. Sequencing was performed with immunoSEQ multiplex PCR; in TCRdb, only in-frame clones are kept and a portion is missing. The sample has a few hundred thousand clones, roughly two fifths seen once. The source material was CD4+ T cells sorted from blood, sampled around week 34, from a patient treated with tofacitinib. Source of these receptors: a human donor with alopecia areata. CDR3s include the opening cysteine and the closing phenylalanine or tryptophan. The D gene is left open where the match is weak. Part of the rows lack a size; the others show once, few, many or a class for expanded clones.

J | D | V | size | CDR3 | DNA
TRBJ1-5 | . | TRBV5-6 | . | CASSPTVSNQPQHF | TGTGCCAGCAGCCCGACAGTTAGCAATCAGCCCCAGCATTTT
TRBJ1-2 | TRBD1 | TRBV7-9 | . | CASSLDRVYGYTF | TGTGCCAGCAGCTTGGACAGGGTTTATGGCTACACCTTC
TRBJ2-7 | TRBD1 | TRBV29-1 | few | CSFRDYRGLNEQYF | TGCAGCTTCAGAGACTACAGGGGTTTGAACGAGCAGTACTTC
TRBJ1-2 | . | TRBV2 | few | CASTQDRANYGYTF | TGTGCCAGCACACAGGATCGAGCTAACTATGGCTACACCTTC
TRBJ2-3 | . | TRBV9 | few | CASSRSTSTDTQYF | TGTGCCAGCTCCCGATCGACCAGCACAGATACGCAGTATTTT
TRBJ2-3 | TRBD2 | TRBV29-1 | . | CSVVSSGSTDTQYF | TGCAGCGTTGTGTCTAGCGGAAGCACAGATACGCAGTATTTT
TRBJ2-1 | TRBD2 | TRBV29-1 | few | CSVPKPLPGLAGEGNEQFF | TGCAGCGTCCCTAAACCACTGCCGGGACTAGCGGGAGAAGGAAATGAGCAGTTCTTC
TRBJ1-5 | TRBD1 | TRBV19 | . | CATRTGDQPQHF | TGTGCCACCAGGACAGGGGATCAGCCCCAGCATTTT
TRBJ2-1 | TRBD2 | TRBV30 | . | CAWNGGGTYNEQFF | TGTGCCTGGAACGGCGGGGGGACCTACAATGAGCAGTTCTTC
TRBJ2-1 | TRBD2 | TRBV27 | few | CASSSLGLAGGVVEFF | TGTGCCAGCAGTTCCCTCGGACTAGCGGGAGGGGTTGTAGAGTTCTTC
TRBJ2-7 | TRBD1 | TRBV10-3 | . | CASSYSTGVYEQYF | TGTGCCAGCAGTTACTCGACAGGGGTCTACGAGCAGTACTTC
TRBJ1-2 | . | TRBV28 | . | CASSLGMGRGYTF | .
TRBJ2-5 | . | TRBV5-1 | . | CASSLASGEETQYF | TGCGCCAGCAGCTTGGCCTCAGGGGAGGAGACCCAGTACTTC
TRBJ1-2 | . | TRBV30 | . | CAWTGAPGYTF | TGTGCCTGGACGGGGGCCCCTGGCTACACCTTC
TRBJ2-1 | TRBD2 | TRBV6-5 | many | CASRLGLANEQFF | TGTGCCAGCAGACTGGGACTAGCGAATGAGCAGTTCTTC
TRBJ2-7 | TRBD2 | TRBV2 | . | CASKVTSGRNEQYF | TGTGCCAGCAAAGTTACTAGCGGGAGAAACGAGCAGTACTTC
TRBJ1-1 | . | TRBV29-1 | few | CSVGNSGLEAFF | TGCAGCGTTGGGAACTCAGGGCTTGAAGCTTTCTTT
TRBJ1-1 | . | TRBV6-5 | . | CASSYLGETEAFF | TGTGCCAGCAGTTACCTGGGTGAGACTGAAGCTTTCTTT
TRBJ2-7 | . | TRBV6-5 | . | CASSPRRYEQYF | TGTGCCAGCAGTCCCCGCCGCTACGAGCAGTACTTC
TRBJ2-1 | . | TRBV7-3 | few | CASSLVQARGVDEQFF | TGTGCCAGCAGCTTAGTTCAAGCAAGGGGCGTAGATGAGCAGTTCTTC
TRBJ2-3 | TRBD2 | TRBV6-5 | . | CASRTTSGYTDTQYF | TGTGCCAGCAGGACGACTAGCGGATACACAGATACGCAGTATTTT
TRBJ2-5 | TRBD1 | TRBV18 | . | CASSPPGQGQETQYF | TGTGCCAGCTCACCACCGGGACAGGGGCAAGAGACCCAGTACTTC
TRBJ1-5 | . | TRBV29-1 | . | CSVGGDQPQHF | TGCAGCGTTGGGGGGGATCAGCCCCAGCATTTT
TRBJ2-7 | . | TRBV6-5 | . | CASSYSITGLNYEQYF | TGTGCCAGCAGTTACTCGATCACGGGACTGAACTACGAGCAGTACTTC
TRBJ1-2 | . | TRBV4-1 | . | CASFRRGYGYTF | TGCGCCAGCTTCCGCAGGGGCTATGGCTACACCTTC
TRBJ1-5 | . | TRBV6-6 | few | CASSYSGQSNQPQHF | TGTGCCAGCAGTTACTCGGGACAAAGCAATCAGCCCCAGCATTTT
TRBJ2-6 | TRBD1 | TRBV29-1 | . | CSGLGQSSSGANVLTF | TGCAGCGGCCTGGGACAGTCAAGCTCTGGGGCCAACGTCCTGACTTTC